The rows below give T cell receptor beta chains drawn from one sample of a study of long-term antiretroviral therapy in people with HIV. Sequenced by immunoSEQ multiplex PCR; TCRdb stores in-frame clones only, minus some. The data show 7,200 or so clones, with about 76% seen just once and over 15% held by the top ten. This material consisted of unsorted PBMCs, taken 0.9 years before starting antiretroviral therapy. All receptors derive from a man in his forties or fifties with HIV. CDR3s leave out the opening cysteine and the closing phenylalanine or tryptophan. Each record gives: V gene, D gene, CDR3 length, J gene, CDR3 protein. A D gene is named only where the DNA matches it firmly.

v_call: TRBV11-2; d_call: TRBD1; cdr3_length: 12; j_call: TRBJ1-1; cdr3_aa: ASRLTGLNTEAF
v_call: TRBV6-4; d_call: TRBD1; cdr3_length: 17; j_call: TRBJ1-5; cdr3_aa: ASSDPTRRATGGVQPQH
v_call: TRBV5-1; d_call: NA; cdr3_length: 12; j_call: TRBJ2-1; cdr3_aa: ASSSTDGRAEQF
v_call: TRBV20-1; d_call: NA; cdr3_length: 9; j_call: TRBJ2-3; cdr3_aa: SARVEDTQY
v_call: TRBV19; d_call: NA; cdr3_length: 12; j_call: TRBJ2-7; cdr3_aa: ASSMDVGTYEQY
v_call: TRBV9; d_call: TRBD1; cdr3_length: 12; j_call: TRBJ1-4; cdr3_aa: ASGGQGIGEKLF
v_call: TRBV30; d_call: TRBD1; cdr3_length: 11; j_call: TRBJ1-5; cdr3_aa: AWSLQGGQPQH
v_call: TRBV27; d_call: NA; cdr3_length: 16; j_call: TRBJ2-3; cdr3_aa: ASSLTVPGGLRTDTQY
v_call: TRBV30; d_call: NA; cdr3_length: 11; j_call: TRBJ1-1; cdr3_aa: AWRELMNTEAF
v_call: TRBV4-3; d_call: NA; cdr3_length: 12; j_call: TRBJ2-3; cdr3_aa: ASSLAESTDTQY
v_call: TRBV2; d_call: NA; cdr3_length: 13; j_call: TRBJ1-5; cdr3_aa: ASSDRGVSNQPQH
v_call: TRBV29-1; d_call: NA; cdr3_length: 11; j_call: TRBJ2-7; cdr3_aa: SVQSRTSYEQY
v_call: TRBV6-6; d_call: NA; cdr3_length: 10; j_call: TRBJ2-7; cdr3_aa: AEGASSYEQY
v_call: TRBV19; d_call: NA; cdr3_length: 10; j_call: TRBJ1-2; cdr3_aa: ASSAANYGYT
v_call: TRBV2; d_call: NA; cdr3_length: 13; j_call: TRBJ2-3; cdr3_aa: ASTPQVNRRDTQY
v_call: TRBV4-3; d_call: NA; cdr3_length: 15; j_call: TRBJ1-4; cdr3_aa: ASSQDLPGGVNEKLF
v_call: TRBV15; d_call: TRBD1; cdr3_length: 12; j_call: TRBJ2-7; cdr3_aa: ATSRGTGVFEQY
v_call: TRBV15; d_call: NA; cdr3_length: 9; j_call: TRBJ2-7; cdr3_aa: ATSRGDEQY
v_call: TRBV7-9; d_call: NA; cdr3_length: 10; j_call: TRBJ1-5; cdr3_aa: ASSSSGQPQH
v_call: TRBV9; d_call: NA; cdr3_length: 13; j_call: TRBJ1-3; cdr3_aa: ASSEGHDSGNTIY
v_call: TRBV6-1; d_call: TRBD2; cdr3_length: 15; j_call: TRBJ2-7; cdr3_aa: ASSELGLAGGLREQY
v_call: TRBV10-1; d_call: TRBD2; cdr3_length: 11; j_call: TRBJ2-7; cdr3_aa: ASRPGGTYEQY
v_call: TRBV2; d_call: TRBD2; cdr3_length: 11; j_call: TRBJ2-3; cdr3_aa: ASSEKRGGSQY
v_call: TRBV4-1; d_call: NA; cdr3_length: 13; j_call: TRBJ1-5; cdr3_aa: ASSLSFGGDQPQH
v_call: TRBV7-6; d_call: NA; cdr3_length: 13; j_call: TRBJ1-4; cdr3_aa: ASSLDEATNEKLF
v_call: TRBV7-8; d_call: NA; cdr3_length: 11; j_call: TRBJ1-5; cdr3_aa: ASSLLQGQPQH
v_call: TRBV7-2; d_call: NA; cdr3_length: 11; j_call: TRBJ1-1; cdr3_aa: ASSFRSNTEAF
v_call: TRBV10-2; d_call: NA; cdr3_length: 12; j_call: TRBJ2-7; cdr3_aa: ASSDNGSGWEQY
v_call: TRBV6-4; d_call: NA; cdr3_length: 13; j_call: TRBJ2-2; cdr3_aa: ASSDPPGATGELF